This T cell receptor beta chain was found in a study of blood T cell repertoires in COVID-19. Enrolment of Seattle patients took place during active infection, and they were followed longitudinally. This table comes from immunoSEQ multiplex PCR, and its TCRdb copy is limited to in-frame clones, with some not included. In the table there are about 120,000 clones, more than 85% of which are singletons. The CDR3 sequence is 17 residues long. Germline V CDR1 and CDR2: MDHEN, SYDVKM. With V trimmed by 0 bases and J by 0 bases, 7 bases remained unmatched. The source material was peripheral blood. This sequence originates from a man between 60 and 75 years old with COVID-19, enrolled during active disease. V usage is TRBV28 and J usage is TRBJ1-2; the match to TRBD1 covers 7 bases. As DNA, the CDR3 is TGTGCCAGCAGTTTATGGGGCAGGGGGGAAGCTAACTATGGCTACACCTTC. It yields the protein CASSLWGRGEANYGYTF.